This entry is about one TCR beta chain. The antigen is not known. Sequencing was performed with immunoSEQ multiplex PCR; in TCRdb, only in-frame clones are kept and a portion is missing. The sample has under 400,000 clones, about 93% seen once; the top ten hold 5% to 7%. The data belong to a study of brain T cells in children with intractable seizures. Study-wide results and caveats: Viral specificity was inferred only from CDR3 similarity; HCMV serostatus was unknown.

Germline CDR1 WSHSY, CDR2 SAAADI. With V trimmed by 2 bases and J by 4 bases, 7 bases remained unmatched. The CDR3 is made up of 15 amino acids. Time point defined: blood from clinic visit 5 months post-surgery; TSC patient then seizure free. The sequenced cases were selected for having the highest brain T cell transcript signatures. Patients received at least one anti-epileptic drug before surgery. This clonotype was obtained from a boy in the first two years of life with tuberous sclerosis and intractable seizures. The chain combines TRBV10-2 with TRBJ2-7, with 8 positions matching TRBD2. The material sequenced was peripheral blood, taken 4 to 5 months after surgery. As DNA, the CDR3 is TGCGCCAGCAGTGAGGGGTTAGCGGGGCCATACGAGCAGTACTTC. It is translated as CASSEGLAGPYEQYF.